These T cell receptor beta chains were read from a single sample in a study of T cell repertoires in cytomegalovirus infection. One entry per CDR3 protein results from TCRdb running MiXCR on the reads. Seen here are about 400,000 distinct CDR3 sequences, around 18% observed once, and the top ten hold 7.5% to 9.5%. The source material was PBMCs. Every receptor here comes from a human donor in good health (CMV status not recorded). Some clones in this sample may be carry-over from other donors' samples. CDR3s include the opening cysteine and the closing phenylalanine or tryptophan. Fields, in order: CDR3 length, J gene, V gene, CDR3 protein.

15 | TRBJ2-1 | TRBV7-4 | CASTPRGQGHNEQFF
14 | TRBJ1-5 | TRBV19 | CASSTGARRQPQHF
17 | TRBJ2-2 | TRBV7-9 | CASSLARLAANTGELFF
14 | TRBJ2-1 | TRBV9 | CASSVEGSYNEQFF
15 | TRBJ2-1 | TRBV19 | CASSIYRGSSHEQFF
14 | TRBJ2-7 | TRBV19 | CASSIEDSGYEQYF
13 | TRBJ1-5 | TRBV20-1 | CSARTYGNQPQHF
14 | TRBJ2-3 | TRBV20-1 | CSARDLKKGDTQYF
14 | TRBJ1-3 | TRBV12-3/TRBV12-4 | CASSTQGGGYTIYF
13 | TRBJ1-1 | TRBV19 | CASNEAHSTEAFF
15 | TRBJ1-3 | TRBV7-2 | CASSLVIQTVSTIYF
11 | TRBJ1-1 | TRBV7-2 | CASRIGTEAFF
17 | TRBJ2-5 | TRBV19 | CASSIWPPGTGQETQYF
16 | TRBJ2-7 | TRBV11-2 | CASSLHLGAILYEQYF
15 | TRBJ2-3 | TRBV2 | CASKGGGGSEDTQYF
14 | TRBJ2-7 | TRBV5-1 | CASSWGLAGYEQYF
15 | TRBJ2-2 | TRBV25-1 | CASSDPGVGTGELFF
14 | TRBJ1-2 | TRBV6-2/TRBV6-3 | CASRWRGFDYGYTF
13 | TRBJ2-7 | TRBV7-2 | CASSLGQRDEQYF
15 | TRBJ2-3 | TRBV7-9 | CASRLLAGAADTQYF
15 | TRBJ2-5 | TRBV19 | CASSLGNRGRETQYF
12 | TRBJ2-1 | TRBV7-6 | CASSFLNNEQLF
15 | TRBJ2-5 | TRBV7-2 | CASSFTSGLGETQYF
12 | TRBJ1-1 | TRBV2 | CASSVRGTEAFF
11 | TRBJ2-2 | TRBV20-1 | CSASGIGELFF
14 | TRBJ1-1 | TRBV20-1 | CSAIPGHLNTEAFF
14 | TRBJ1-5 | TRBV7-2 | CASSLVWRDQPQHF
13 | TRBJ1-5 | TRBV4-1 | CASSQGTKQPQHF
12 | TRBJ2-3 | TRBV11-2 | CASSFLSTREYF
13 | TRBJ2-3 | TRBV20-1 | CSAREGTTNTQYF
18 | TRBJ2-6 | TRBV19 | CASSILVWRQTGANVLTF
14 | TRBJ2-7 | TRBV12-5 | CASGPLLSSYEQYF
18 | TRBJ1-1 | TRBV28 | CASSLPHTFEGMNTEAFF
13 | TRBJ1-6 | TRBV7-9 | CASSLDFTSPLHF
14 | TRBJ2-7 | TRBV12-3/TRBV12-4 | CASSFGTSGDEQYF
14 | TRBJ1-1 | TRBV7-2 | CASSYGGQNTEAFF
12 | TRBJ2-3 | TRBV6-2/TRBV6-3 | CASTTSEDTQYF
13 | TRBJ1-1 | TRBV14 | CASSQELVTEAFF
15 | TRBJ1-5 | TRBV25-1 | CASSEWQYSNQPQHF
14 | TRBJ1-1 | TRBV2 | CASRKEQGEAEAFF
13 | TRBJ1-1 | TRBV6-2/TRBV6-3 | CASSSLDRGKAFF
15 | TRBJ1-6 | TRBV24-1 | CATSDLTGGHSPLHF
14 | TRBJ1-5 | TRBV6-1 | CASSVLLGLRPQHF
14 | TRBJ2-7 | TRBV28 | CASSWAGSRGEQYF
14 | TRBJ2-1 | TRBV4-1 | CASSERGGRAWQFF
13 | TRBJ1-4 | TRBV7-2 | CASSSSPGQKLFF
13 | TRBJ2-1 | TRBV7-6 | CASSLAGETGQFF
12 | TRBJ1-1 | TRBV5-6 | CASSLGPGGAFF
15 | TRBJ1-1 | TRBV10-2 | CASSEPQGRSTEAFF
11 | TRBJ1-1 | TRBV29-1 | CSGRRNAEAFF
15 | TRBJ2-3 | TRBV19 | CASRKRRQGQDTQYF
16 | TRBJ1-3 | TRBV23-1 | CASSQFPGPPGNTIYF
16 | TRBJ1-5 | TRBV20-1 | CSAGRVVGALNQPQHF
14 | TRBJ1-2 | TRBV5-4 | CASSSGDRYYGYTF
14 | TRBJ2-1 | TRBV7-9 | CASSLGRDGDEQFF
15 | TRBJ2-5 | TRBV6-2/TRBV6-3 | CANSYSRSRGETQYF
14 | TRBJ2-7 | TRBV2 | CAIQGQVSSYEQYF
14 | TRBJ2-7 | TRBV6-2/TRBV6-3 | CASSYYARSHEQYF